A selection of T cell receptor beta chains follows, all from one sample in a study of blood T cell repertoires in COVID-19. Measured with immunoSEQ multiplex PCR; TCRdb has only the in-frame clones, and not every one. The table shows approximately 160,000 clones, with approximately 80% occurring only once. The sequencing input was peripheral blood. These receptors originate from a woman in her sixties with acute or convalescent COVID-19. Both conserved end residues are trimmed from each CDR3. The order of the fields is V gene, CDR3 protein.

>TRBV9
ASSLLTGEDSPLH
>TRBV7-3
ASSSPGTSGGEASSYNEQF
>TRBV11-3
ASSLGAEYNEQF
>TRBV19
ASSTRDRGVTNEKLF
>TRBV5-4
ASSGTGAGNTIY
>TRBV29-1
SVRGTAGHTIY
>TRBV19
ASSPTAEYEQY
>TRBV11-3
ASSLWAGGKGNNEQF
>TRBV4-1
ASSPDAREETQY
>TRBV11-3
ASSLRGFTEAF
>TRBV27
ASSFWRSPLH
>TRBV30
AWRFDSTNNEQF
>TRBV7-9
ASSLDRDGNQPQH
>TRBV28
ASRLGQGSQPQH
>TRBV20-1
SAPRAGELF
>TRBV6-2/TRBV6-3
ASRPLSYEQY
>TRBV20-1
SASDGGGKTQY
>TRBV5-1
ASSEGRTEAF
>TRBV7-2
ASSLRGGLNEQF
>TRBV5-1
ASKLIGGANTEAF
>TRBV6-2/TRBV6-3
ASSYPTAIQY
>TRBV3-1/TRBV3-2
ASSQTSGYEQY
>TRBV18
ASSPLENSGNTIY
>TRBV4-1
ASAPGQGPYNEQF
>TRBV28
ASSPQEPNYGYT
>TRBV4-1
ASSQDLAQGEQY
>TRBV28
ASSLLARATEAF
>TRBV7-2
ASSHTTTYEQY
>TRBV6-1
ASSEAGTGKIGQY
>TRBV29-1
SVEDRATNYGYT
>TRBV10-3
AISEGGYEQY
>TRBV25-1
ASSDHLAGGGEQF
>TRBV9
ASSPPLGELF
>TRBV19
ASSPPTDRVYGYT
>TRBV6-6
ASRSEGQGDYGYT
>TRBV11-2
ASSIGQGDWNEQF
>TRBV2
ASKATQGSMNTEAF
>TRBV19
ASSILTGGNGYT
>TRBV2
ASSRNTGVTEAF
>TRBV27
ASRNGRANTEAF
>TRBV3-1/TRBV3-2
ASSQGLAGLGSYNEQF
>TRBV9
ASSVAFITGTGNNGYT
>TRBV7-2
ASSYSRDMNTEAF
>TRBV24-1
ATSEGGSPNEKLF
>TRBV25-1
ASSGAGEGYNEQF
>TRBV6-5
ASRGQGRWNTIY
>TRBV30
AWSLKGNQPQH
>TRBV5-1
ASSLSGENTGELF